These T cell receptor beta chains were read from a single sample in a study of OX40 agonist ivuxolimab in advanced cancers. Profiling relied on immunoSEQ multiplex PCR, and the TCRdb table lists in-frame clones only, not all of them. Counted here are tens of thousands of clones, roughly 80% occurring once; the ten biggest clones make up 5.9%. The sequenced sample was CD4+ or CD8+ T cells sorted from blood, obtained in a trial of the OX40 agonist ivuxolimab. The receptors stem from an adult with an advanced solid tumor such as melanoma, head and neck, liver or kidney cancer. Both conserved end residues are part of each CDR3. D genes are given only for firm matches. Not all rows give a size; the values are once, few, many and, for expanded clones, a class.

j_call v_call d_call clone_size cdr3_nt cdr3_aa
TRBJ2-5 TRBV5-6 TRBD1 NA TGTGCCAGCAGCTGGGGGCCCCTCCTGGACAGGGGGGAGACCCAGTACTTC CASSWGPLLDRGETQYF
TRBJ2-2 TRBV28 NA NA TGTGCCAGCACGTACGGGATCGGCACCGGGGAGCTGTTTTTT CASTYGIGTGELFF
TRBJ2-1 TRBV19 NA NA TGTGCCAGTAGTATCGAGCTTAGCTCCTACAATGAGCAGTTCTTC CASSIELSSYNEQFF
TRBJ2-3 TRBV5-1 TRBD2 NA TGCGCCAGCAGCTTGGACGGGAGGAGGACAGATACGCAGTATTTT CASSLDGRRTDTQYF
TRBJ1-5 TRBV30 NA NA TGTGCCTGGAGTCCCGGGGGTGTAGGTCAGCCCCAGCATTTT CAWSPGGVGQPQHF
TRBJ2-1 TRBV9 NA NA TGTGCCAGCAGCGTAGCACGAATATCGGATGAGCAGTTCTTC CASSVARISDEQFF
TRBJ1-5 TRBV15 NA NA TGTGCCACCAGCAGAGATCAGTACAGGGCCGGCAATCAGCCCCAGCATTTT CATSRDQYRAGNQPQHF
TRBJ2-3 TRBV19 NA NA TGTGCCAGTAGTATAGCCCCCGCGACAGTTTCCGGCACAGATACGCAGTATTTT CASSIAPATVSGTDTQYF
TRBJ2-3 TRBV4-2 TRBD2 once TGTGCCAGCAGCCAAGAGCGGAAGAGCGGGGGGGCGGTGGTGCGGACGGATACGCAGTATTTT CASSQERKSGGAVVRTDTQYF
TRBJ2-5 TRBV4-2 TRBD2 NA TGTGCCAGCAGCCAGTACCCCGGGACTAGTGCGGGAGAGACCCAGTACTTC CASSQYPGTSAGETQYF
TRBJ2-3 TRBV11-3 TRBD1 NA TGTGCCAGCAGCCGGGGACAGGGTCTTATGGATACGCAGTATTTT CASSRGQGLMDTQYF